The clone carrying this T cell receptor (beta chain) was recorded at least ten times. Its ends do not fully match the called genes, so a read error is possible. The record originates from a study of T cells in Graves' hyperthyroidism and ophthalmopathy. CDR1 is SGHDN, CDR2 FVKESK, per germline. This CDR3 is 14 amino acids long. RNA transcripts gave rise to amplified TCR beta CDR3 regions. The HTBI primer set drove a first-round RT-PCR of the TCR CDR3. TCRdb reprocessed the multiplex PCR reads with MiXCR, giving one entry per CDR3 protein. Among about 350,000 distinct CDR3 sequences, roughly an eighth were seen once, and the ten largest hold almost 35%.

The sequence derives from a woman aged 40 to 49 with Graves' ophthalmopathy. This rearrangement joins TRBV14 to TRBJ2-3; D remains unclear. The source material was blood. CDR3 loop: CASSEDWRSDTQYF. The CDR3, as DNA: TGTGCCAGCAGCGAAGACTGGCGCTCAGATACGCAGTATTTT.